This T cell receptor beta chain originates from a study of T cell changes during pregnancy in multiple sclerosis (dated 2019 in TCRdb). With regard to the full study: The study looked at changes in the T cell repertoire across pregnancy in women with multiple sclerosis.

As for this clone: The specificity of this receptor is unknown. Base qualities are not at hand, and no much larger clone is one base apart.

The library relied on the immunoSEQ multiplex PCR assay. Entries here come from immuneACCESS through TCRdb and include only in-frame sequences with V and J called. Some clones fail to appear in such tables; in the studies checked, an unresolved V gene covers under half of the shortfall, and the cause of the remainder is unknown. This sample lists about 120,000 clones; over 85% were detected once. Roughly 6% of the sample is held by the ten biggest clonotypes. Trimming removed 4 bases from V and 5 bases from J, leaving 18 bases between the germline ends. The germline V gene specifies SGDLS as CDR1 and YYNGEE as CDR2. Reading from cysteine to phenylalanine, the CDR3 counts 15 amino acids. The retained sequence is limited to the CDR3, 45 bases, with the frame set at the first base.

The clonotype originates from a female donor with multiple sclerosis, enrolled in a pregnancy study. The V and J genes are TRBV9 and TRBJ1-1; the D segment could be TRBD1, given 5 matching bases. The sequences come from peripheral blood, collected before pregnancy. The DNA sequence is as follows: TGTGCCAGCAGCCCTCGGACGGAGGGGTGGACTGAAGCTTTCTTT. Its protein is CASSPRTEGWTEAFF.